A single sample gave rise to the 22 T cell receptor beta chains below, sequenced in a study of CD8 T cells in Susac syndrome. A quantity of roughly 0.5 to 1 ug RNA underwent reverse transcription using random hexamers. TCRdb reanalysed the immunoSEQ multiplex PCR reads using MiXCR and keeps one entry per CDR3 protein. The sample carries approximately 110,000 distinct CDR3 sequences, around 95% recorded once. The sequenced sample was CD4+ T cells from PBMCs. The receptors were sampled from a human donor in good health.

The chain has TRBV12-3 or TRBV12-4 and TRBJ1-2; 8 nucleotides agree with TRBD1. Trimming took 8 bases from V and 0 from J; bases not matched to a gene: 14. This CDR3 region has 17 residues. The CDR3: CASRSWTGTNTNYGYTF. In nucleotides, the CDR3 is TGTGCCAGCCGTTCTTGGACAGGGACAAATACTAACTATGGCTACACCTTC.

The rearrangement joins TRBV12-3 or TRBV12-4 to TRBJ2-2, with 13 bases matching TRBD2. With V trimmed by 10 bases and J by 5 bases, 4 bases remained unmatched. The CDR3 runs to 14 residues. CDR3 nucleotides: TGTGCCACCCGACTAGCGGGAGGAACCGGGGAGCTGTTTTTT. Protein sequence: CATRLAGGTGELFF.

CDR3 DNA sequence: TGCAGTGCTAGAGATAGTACGGGGGCGGTAGAGCAGTACTTC. Protein product: CSARDSTGAVEQYF. V gene TRBV20-1 combines with J gene TRBJ2-7, with D perhaps being TRBD1 or TRBD2 (6 bases each). The CDR3 is 14 residues long. V was pared by 0 bases and J by 7 bases, with 16 bases between. Germline V gene sequence: CDR1 DFQATT, CDR2 SNEGSKA (reference sequence).

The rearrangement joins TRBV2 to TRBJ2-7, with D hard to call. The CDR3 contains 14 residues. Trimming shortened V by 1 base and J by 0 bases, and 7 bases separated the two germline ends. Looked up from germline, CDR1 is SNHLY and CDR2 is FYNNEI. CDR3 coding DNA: TGTGCCAGCAGTGAAGAGGAATACTCCTACGAGCAGTACTTC. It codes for CASSEEEYSYEQYF.

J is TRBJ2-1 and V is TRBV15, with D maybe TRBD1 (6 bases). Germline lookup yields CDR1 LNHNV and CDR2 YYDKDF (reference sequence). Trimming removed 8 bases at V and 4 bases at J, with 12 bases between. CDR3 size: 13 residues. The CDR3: CATARGGYNEQFF. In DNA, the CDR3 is TGTGCCACCGCCAGGGGCGGTTACAATGAGCAGTTCTTC.

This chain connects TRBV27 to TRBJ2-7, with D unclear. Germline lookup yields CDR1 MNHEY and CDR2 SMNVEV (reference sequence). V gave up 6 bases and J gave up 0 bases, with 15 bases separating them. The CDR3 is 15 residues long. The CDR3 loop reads CASRGTETYSYEQYF. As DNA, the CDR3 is TGTGCCAGCAGGGGCACAGAAACCTACTCCTACGAGCAGTACTTC.

CDR3 bases: TGTGCCACGGGGGAGGGGGAGGACAACTATGGCTACACCTTC. Its translation: CATGEGEDNYGYTF. The genes are TRBV7-9 and TRBJ1-2, with D possibly being TRBD1 (6 bases). Germline CDR1 and CDR2: SEHNR and FQNEAQ (reference sequence). V was trimmed by 10 bases and J by 2 bases, leaving 17 bases between them. The length of the CDR3 is 14 residues. Based on the CDR3 plus reference TRBV7-9 and TRBJ1-2, the full variable domain is DTGVSQNPRHKITKRGQNVTFRCDPISEHNRLYWYRQTLGQGPEFLTYFQNEAQLEKSRLLSDRFSAERPKGSFSTLEIQRTEQGDSAMYLCATGEGEDNYGYTFGSGTRLTVV.

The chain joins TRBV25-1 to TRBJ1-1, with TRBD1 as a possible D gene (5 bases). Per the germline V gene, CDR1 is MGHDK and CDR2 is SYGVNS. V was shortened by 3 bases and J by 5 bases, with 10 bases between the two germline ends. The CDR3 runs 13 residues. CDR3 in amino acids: CASSEGGGTEAFF. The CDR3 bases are TGTGCCAGCAGTGAGGGGGGGGGTACTGAAGCTTTCTTT.

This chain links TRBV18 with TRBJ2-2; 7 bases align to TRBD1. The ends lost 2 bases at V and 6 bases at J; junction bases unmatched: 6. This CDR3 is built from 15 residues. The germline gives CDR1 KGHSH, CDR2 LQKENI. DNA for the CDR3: TGTGCCAGCTCACCAAGTCGCCAGGGGGCCGGGGAGCTGTTTTTT. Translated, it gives CASSPSRQGAGELFF.

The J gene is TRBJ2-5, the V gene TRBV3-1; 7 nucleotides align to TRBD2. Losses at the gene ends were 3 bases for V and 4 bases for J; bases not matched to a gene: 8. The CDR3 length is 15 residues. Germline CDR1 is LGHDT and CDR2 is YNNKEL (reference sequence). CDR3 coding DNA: TGTGCCAGCAGCCAGGGAGGGTTTGGTGGAGAGACCCAGTACTTC. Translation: CASSQGGFGGETQYF.

This chain's CDR3 is CASSDATWAPDTQYF. The CDR3 region has the DNA TGTGCCAGCAGTGATGCGACTTGGGCGCCAGATACGCAGTATTTT. The chain has TRBV25-1 and TRBJ2-3; D not certain. The CDR3 is 15 amino acids. Germline CDR1 reads MGHDK; CDR2 reads SYGVNS. V dropped 3 bases and J dropped 4 bases, with 14 bases sitting between them. The full variable domain, with the rest looked up from reference TRBV25-1 and TRBJ2-3, is EADIYQTPRYLVIGTGKKITLECSQTMGHDKMYWYQQDPGMELHLIHYSYGVNSTEKGDLSSESTVSRIRTEHFPLTLESARPSHTSQYLCASSDATWAPDTQYFGPGTRLTVL.

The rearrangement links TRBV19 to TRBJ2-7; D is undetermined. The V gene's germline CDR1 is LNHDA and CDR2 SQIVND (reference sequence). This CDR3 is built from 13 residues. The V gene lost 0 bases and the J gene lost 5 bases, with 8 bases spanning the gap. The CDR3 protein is CASSIERGNEQYF. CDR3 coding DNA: TGTGCCAGTAGTATAGAGAGAGGTAACGAGCAGTACTTC.

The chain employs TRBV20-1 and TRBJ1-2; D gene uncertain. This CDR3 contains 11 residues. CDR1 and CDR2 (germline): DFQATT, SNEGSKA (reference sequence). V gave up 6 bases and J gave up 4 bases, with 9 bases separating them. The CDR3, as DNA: TGCAGTGCCCACAGTTCCTATGGCTACACCTTC. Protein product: CSAHSSYGYTF.

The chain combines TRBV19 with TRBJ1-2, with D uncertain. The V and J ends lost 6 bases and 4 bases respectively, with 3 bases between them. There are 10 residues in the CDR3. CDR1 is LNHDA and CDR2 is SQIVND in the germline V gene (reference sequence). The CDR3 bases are TGTGCCAGTAGCCTCTATGGCTACACCTTC. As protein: CASSLYGYTF. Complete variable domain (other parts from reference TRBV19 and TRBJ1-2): DGGITQSPKYLFRKEGQNVTLSCEQNLNHDAMYWYRQDPGQGLRLIYYSQIVNDFQKGDIAEGYSVSREKKESFPLTVTSAQKNPTAFYLCASSLYGYTFGSGTRLTVV.

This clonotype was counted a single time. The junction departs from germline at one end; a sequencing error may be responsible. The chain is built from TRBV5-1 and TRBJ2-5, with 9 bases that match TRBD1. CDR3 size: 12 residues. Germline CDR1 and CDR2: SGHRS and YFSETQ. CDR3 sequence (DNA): TGCGCCAGCAGAGGGGAAGGGACAGGGAGCGACTTC. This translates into CASRGEGTGSDF.

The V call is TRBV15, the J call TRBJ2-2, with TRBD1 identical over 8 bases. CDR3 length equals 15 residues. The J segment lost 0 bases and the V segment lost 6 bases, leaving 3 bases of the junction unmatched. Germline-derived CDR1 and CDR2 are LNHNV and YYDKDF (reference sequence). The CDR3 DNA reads TGTGCCACCAGAGGACAGGGAACGAACACCGGGGAGCTGTTTTTT. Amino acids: CATRGQGTNTGELFF.

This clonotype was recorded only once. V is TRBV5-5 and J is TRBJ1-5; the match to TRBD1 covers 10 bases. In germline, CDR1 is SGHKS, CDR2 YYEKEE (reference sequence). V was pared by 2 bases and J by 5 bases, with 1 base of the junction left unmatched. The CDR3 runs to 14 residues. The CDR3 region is CASSFGQGDQPQHF. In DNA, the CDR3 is TGTGCCAGCAGCTTTGGACAGGGGGATCAGCCCCAGCATTTT.

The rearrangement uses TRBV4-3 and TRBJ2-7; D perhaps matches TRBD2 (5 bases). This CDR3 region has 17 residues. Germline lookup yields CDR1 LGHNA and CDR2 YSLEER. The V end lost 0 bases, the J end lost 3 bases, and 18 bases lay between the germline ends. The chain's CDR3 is CASSQDLGSATLYEQYF. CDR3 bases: TGCGCCAGCAGCCAAGATCTGGGTAGCGCAACTCTCTACGAGCAGTACTTC.

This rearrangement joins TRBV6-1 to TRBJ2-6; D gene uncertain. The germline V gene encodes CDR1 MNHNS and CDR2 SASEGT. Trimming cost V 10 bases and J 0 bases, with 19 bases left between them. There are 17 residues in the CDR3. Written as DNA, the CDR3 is TGTGCCACCAATACGTGGACGGCCCTCTCTGGGGCCAACGTCCTGACTTTC. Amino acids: CATNTWTALSGANVLTF.

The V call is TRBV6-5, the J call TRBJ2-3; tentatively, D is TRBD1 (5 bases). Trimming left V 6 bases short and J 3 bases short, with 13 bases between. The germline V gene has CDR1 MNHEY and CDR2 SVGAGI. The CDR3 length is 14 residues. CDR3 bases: TGTGCCAGCAGCCCAAGGGGCGGAACAGATACGCAGTATTTT. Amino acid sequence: CASSPRGGTDTQYF.

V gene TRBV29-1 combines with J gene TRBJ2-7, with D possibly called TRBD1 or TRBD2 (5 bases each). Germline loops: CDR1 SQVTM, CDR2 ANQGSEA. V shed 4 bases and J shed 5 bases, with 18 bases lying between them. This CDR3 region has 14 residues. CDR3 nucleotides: TGCAGCGTTGTTGGGACCCCTAAGGTGGACGAGCAGTACTTC. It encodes CSVVGTPKVDEQYF.

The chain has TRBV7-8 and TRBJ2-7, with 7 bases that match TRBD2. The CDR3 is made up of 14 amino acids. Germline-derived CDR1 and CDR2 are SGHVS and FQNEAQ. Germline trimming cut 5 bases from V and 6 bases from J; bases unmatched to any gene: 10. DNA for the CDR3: TGTGCCAGCAGCCCTAGGGACTATGCCTCCGAGCAGTACTTC. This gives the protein CASSPRDYASEQYF. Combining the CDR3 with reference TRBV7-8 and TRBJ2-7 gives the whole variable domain GAGVSQSPRYKVAKRGQDVALRCDPISGHVSLFWYQQALGQGPEFLTYFQNEAQLDKSGLPSDRFFAERPEGSVSTLKIQRTQQEDSAVYLCASSPRDYASEQYFGPGTRLTVT.